These T cell receptor beta chains were read from a single sample in a study of T cell responses to AZD1222 COVID-19 vaccine. Measured with immunoSEQ multiplex PCR; TCRdb has only the in-frame clones, and not every one. The sample lists some 200,000 clones, approximately 90% occurring once. The sample was peripheral blood, taken 28 days after the second AZD1222 dose. Receptors were obtained from an adult who received the AZD1222 COVID-19 vaccine. Both conserved end residues are trimmed from each CDR3. Clone size is not always given. Where it is, it says once, few, many or a class for expanded clones.

clone_size	v_call	cdr3_aa
.	TRBV6-5	ASSPGTVLEQY
.	TRBV7-3	ASSSPGIAGVNEQF
once	TRBV21-1	ASSDHSVTNTEAF
once	TRBV4-1	ASSQTDTGTPRGEQY
.	TRBV7-8	ASSLGLKAEAF
.	TRBV21-1	ASSKGGQARDGYT
.	TRBV11-2	ASSLDLGGGYT
.	TRBV7-9	ASSFARGEPQH
.	TRBV6-2/TRBV6-3	ASSYSPPGTGELF
once	TRBV28	ASSAPGQGAFLEQF
.	TRBV29-1	SVARQLKYNEQF
.	TRBV7-9	ASSPPLSPDTQY
.	TRBV19	ASSLGQGVNGYT
.	TRBV7-6	ASRPTSVLTDTQY
.	TRBV7-6	ASSLAANTEAF
.	TRBV7-3	ASSLIGQGNSPLH
.	TRBV2	ASSEASRSYNEQF
.	TRBV20-1	SSDRGNTQY
many	TRBV18	ASSPMTGVNTEAF
.	TRBV5-1	ASRVQGVGDTQY
.	TRBV6-1	ASSEWASGPSPHEQF
once	TRBV12-3/TRBV12-4	ASSFADEAF
.	TRBV4-1	ASSQFTATGELF
.	TRBV5-1	ASSGRTGGAEAF
many	TRBV5-1	ASSLQGFTYEQY
once	TRBV4-3	ASSQDPEMNTEAF